The sequence of this T cell receptor (beta chain) was determined in a study of CD8 T cells in ankylosing spondylitis. The CDR3 loop spans 17 amino acids. The germline CDR1 and CDR2 sequences are MNHNS and SASEGT. V trimming: 2 bases; J trimming: 3 bases; junction bases outside the gene matches: 10. TCRdb passed the 5' RACE reads through MiXCR, listing each CDR3 protein once. Of 100,000 to 150,000 distinct CDR3 sequences in the sample, approximately 9.9% were seen once. This clonotype was recorded a few times. Sequencing used blood, either unsorted or a sorted T cell fraction (not recorded which). This clonotype was obtained from a male donor with ankylosing spondylitis or in good health (not recorded which). The chain uses TRBV6-1 and TRBJ2-7; TRBD1 matches at 10 bases. This CDR3 reads CASSEKSWDRGFYEQYF. CDR3 sequence (DNA): TGTGCCAGCAGTGAAAAGTCCTGGGACAGGGGTTTCTACGAGCAGTACTTC.